This T cell receptor (beta chain) was sequenced for a study of T cells in Graves' hyperthyroidism and ophthalmopathy. The study enrolled patients aged 18 to 65 with newly diagnosed hyperthyroidism of under 2 months' duration. Patients were excluded because of uncontrolled infection, other autoimmune disease, pregnancy or lactation. Amplified TCR beta CDR3 regions came from RNA transcripts. In the first-round RT-PCR of the TCR CDR3, the HTBI primer set was used. From the multiplex PCR reads, TCRdb called clonotypes with MiXCR, one entry per CDR3 protein. The sample has roughly 710,000 distinct CDR3 sequences, about a third seen once. Trimming took 0 bases from V and 2 from J, leaving 5 bases between them. Germline V gives CDR1 MNHEY, CDR2 SVGAGI. This CDR3 spans 14 amino acids. This clonotype occurred many times. Its antigen remains unknown. Study results and limitations: Most thyroid clonotypes that were expanded above 0.001 also turned up in blood.

The chain joins TRBV6-5 to TRBJ1-5; D gene unclear. This TCR was recovered from a woman in her 40s with Graves' hyperthyroidism. What was sequenced was blood. The CDR3 DNA reads as TGTGCCAGCAGTTACTCCGGTGGCAATCAGCCCCAGCATTTT. Translating it yields CASSYSGGNQPQHF.